This TCR beta chain emerged from a study of blood T cell repertoires in COVID-19. Study at large: Some COVID-19 samples were acute and others convalescent; all came from the United States, Italy and Spain. Nucleic acid was either cDNA or gDNA, and it came from T cells, B-cell-depleted T cells, or PBMCs.

Germline values: CDR1 SGHTA, CDR2 FQGTGA. The CDR3 is made up of 14 amino acids. The junction had 7 bases not matched to a gene; V was cut back by 5 bases and J by 5 bases. Data came from immunoSEQ multiplex PCR; TCRdb stores just in-frame clones and leaves some out. The profile shows 250,000 to 300,000 clones, 84% of them singletons. The specimen was peripheral blood. The source is a man in his sixties with acute or convalescent COVID-19. The chain links TRBV7-3 to TRBJ1-1; TRBD1 matches at 8 bases. The CDR3: CASSTQGARTEAFF. DNA of the CDR3: TGTGCCAGCAGCACTCAGGGGGCTCGAACTGAAGCTTTCTTT.